This T cell receptor (beta chain) was identified during a study of T cell changes during pregnancy in multiple sclerosis. This CDR3 comprises 14 residues. Germline-derived CDR1 and CDR2 are MDHEN and SYDVKM. V lost 3 bases and J 7 bases, leaving 12 bases between the germline ends. This table comes from immunoSEQ multiplex PCR, and its TCRdb copy is limited to in-frame clones, with some not included. This table holds 20,000 to 25,000 clones, 86% found once. This receptor was identified in a female donor in good health, enrolled as a control in a pregnancy study. The source was CD8+ T cells from peripheral blood mononuclear cells, collected in the first trimester of pregnancy. The rearrangement links TRBV28 to TRBJ1-4; the D is unclear. CDR3 amino acids: CASSLVGGSEKLFF. The CDR3 nucleotides are TGTGCCAGCAGTTTGGTAGGAGGTAGTGAAAAACTGTTTTTT.